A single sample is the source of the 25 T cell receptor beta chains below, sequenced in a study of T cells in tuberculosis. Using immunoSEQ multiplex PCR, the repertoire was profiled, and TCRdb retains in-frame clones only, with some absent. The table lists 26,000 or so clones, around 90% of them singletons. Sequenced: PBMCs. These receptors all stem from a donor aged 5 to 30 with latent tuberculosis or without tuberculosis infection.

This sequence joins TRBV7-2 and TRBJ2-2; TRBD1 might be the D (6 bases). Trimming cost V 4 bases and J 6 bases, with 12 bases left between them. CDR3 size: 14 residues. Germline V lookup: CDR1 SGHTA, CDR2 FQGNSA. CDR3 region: CASSSSRGSGELFF. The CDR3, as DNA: TGTGCCAGCAGCTCCTCAAGGGGGTCCGGGGAGCTGTTTTTT. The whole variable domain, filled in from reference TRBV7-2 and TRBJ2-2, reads GAGVSQSPSNKVTEKGKDVELRCDPISGHTALYWYRQSLGQGLEFLIYFQGNSAPDKSGLPSDRFSAERTGGSVSTLTIQRTQQEDSAVYLCASSSSRGSGELFFGEGSRLTVL.

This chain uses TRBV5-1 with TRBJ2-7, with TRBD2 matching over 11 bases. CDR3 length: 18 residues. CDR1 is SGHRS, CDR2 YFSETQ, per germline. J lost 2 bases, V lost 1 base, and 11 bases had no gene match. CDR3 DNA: TGCGCCAGCAGCTTGTATAGCGGGGGGGCCTTCGCGGCCTACGAGCAGTACTTC. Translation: CASSLYSGGAFAAYEQYF.

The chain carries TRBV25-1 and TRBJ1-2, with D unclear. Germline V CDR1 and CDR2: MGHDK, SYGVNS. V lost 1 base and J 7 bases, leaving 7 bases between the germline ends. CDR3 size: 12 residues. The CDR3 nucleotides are TGTGCCAGCAGTGAATTCGAGATTGGCTACACCTTC. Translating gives CASSEFEIGYTF.

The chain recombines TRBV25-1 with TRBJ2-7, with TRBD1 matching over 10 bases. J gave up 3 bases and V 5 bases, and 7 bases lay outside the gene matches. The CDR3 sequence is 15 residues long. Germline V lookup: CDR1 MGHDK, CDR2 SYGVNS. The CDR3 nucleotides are TGTGCCAGCAGTAAAAGGGGACAGGGGTTCTACGAGCAGTACTTC. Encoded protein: CASSKRGQGFYEQYF.

The CDR3 DNA sequence: TGTGCCAGCAGCCCCCGGGACTGTGCCTCCTGTAGCTCCTACGAGCAGTACTTC. The encoded protein is CASSPRDCASCSSYEQYF. This chain joins TRBV9 and TRBJ2-7, with a possible D match to TRBD2 (6 bases). V was pared by 4 bases and J by 0 bases, with 23 bases between. This CDR3 region has 18 residues. Germline values: CDR1 SGDLS, CDR2 YYNGEE.

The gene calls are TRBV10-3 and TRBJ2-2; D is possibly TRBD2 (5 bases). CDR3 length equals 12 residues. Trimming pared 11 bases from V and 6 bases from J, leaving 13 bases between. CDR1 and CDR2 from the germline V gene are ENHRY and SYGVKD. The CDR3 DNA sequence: TGTGCCGCGGCGAGGGAGCCCGGGGAGCTGTTTTTT. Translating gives CAAAREPGELFF.

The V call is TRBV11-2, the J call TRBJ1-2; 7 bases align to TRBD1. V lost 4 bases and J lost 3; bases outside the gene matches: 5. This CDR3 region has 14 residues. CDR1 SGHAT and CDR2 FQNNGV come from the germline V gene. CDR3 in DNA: TGTGCCAGCAGCTCAGTGACAGGGCACTATGGCTACACCTTC. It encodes CASSSVTGHYGYTF.

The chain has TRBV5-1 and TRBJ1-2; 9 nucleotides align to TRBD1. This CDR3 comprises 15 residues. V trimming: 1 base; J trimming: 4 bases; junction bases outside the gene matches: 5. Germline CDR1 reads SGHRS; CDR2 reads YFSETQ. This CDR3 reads CASSLTKQGAYGYTF. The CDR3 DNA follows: TGCGCCAGCAGCTTGACTAAACAGGGGGCCTATGGCTACACCTTC.

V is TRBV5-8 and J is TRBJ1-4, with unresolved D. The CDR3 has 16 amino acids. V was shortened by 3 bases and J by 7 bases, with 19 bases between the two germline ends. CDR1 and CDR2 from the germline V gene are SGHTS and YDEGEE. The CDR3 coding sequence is TGTGCCAGCAGCTCGAGGTTCCTGACGAGCGGTGAAAAACTGTTTTTT. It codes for CASSSRFLTSGEKLFF.

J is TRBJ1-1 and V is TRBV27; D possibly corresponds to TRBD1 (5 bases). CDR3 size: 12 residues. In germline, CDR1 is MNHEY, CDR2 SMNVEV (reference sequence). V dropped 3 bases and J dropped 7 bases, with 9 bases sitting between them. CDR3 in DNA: TGTGCCAGCAGTTTCCCCCAGGGTGAAGCTTTCTTT. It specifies CASSFPQGEAFF.

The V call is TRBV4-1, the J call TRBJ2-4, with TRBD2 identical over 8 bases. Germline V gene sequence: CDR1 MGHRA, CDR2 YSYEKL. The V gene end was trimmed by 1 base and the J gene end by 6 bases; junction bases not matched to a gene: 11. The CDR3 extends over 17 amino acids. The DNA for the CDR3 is TGCGCCAGCAGCCAAGGAAAGGCGGCGGGGGGCCGAAACATTCAGTACTTC. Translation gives CASSQGKAAGGRNIQYF.

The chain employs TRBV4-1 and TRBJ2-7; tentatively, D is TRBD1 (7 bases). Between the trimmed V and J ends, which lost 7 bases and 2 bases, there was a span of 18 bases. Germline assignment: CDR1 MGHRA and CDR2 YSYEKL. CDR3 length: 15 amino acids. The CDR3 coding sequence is TGCGCCAGCAAGTCGCGGGAACAGGGGACCTACGAGCAGTACTTC. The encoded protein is CASKSREQGTYEQYF.

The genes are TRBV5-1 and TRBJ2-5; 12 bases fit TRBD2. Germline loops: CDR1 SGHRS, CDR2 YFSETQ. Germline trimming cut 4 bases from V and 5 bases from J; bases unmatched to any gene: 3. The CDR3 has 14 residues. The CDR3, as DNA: TGCGCCAGCAGCACCGGGACTAGCGGGGAGACCCAGTACTTC. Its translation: CASSTGTSGETQYF. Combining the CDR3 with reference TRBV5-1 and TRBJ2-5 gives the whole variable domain KAGVTQTPRYLIKTRGQQVTLSCSPISGHRSVSWYQQTPGQGLQFLFEYFSETQRNKGNFPGRFSGRQFSNSRSEMNVSTLELGDSALYLCASSTGTSGETQYFGPGTRLLVL.

The CDR3 coding sequence is TGCGCCAGCAGCCAAGATCCCTCGGAGACCCAGTACTTC. This sequence encodes CASSQDPSETQYF. This chain links TRBV4-1 with TRBJ2-5; D gene uncertain. Germline V CDR1 and CDR2: MGHRA, YSYEKL. This CDR3 contains 13 residues. The germline V and J ends were trimmed by 0 bases and 5 bases, with 7 bases remaining between them.

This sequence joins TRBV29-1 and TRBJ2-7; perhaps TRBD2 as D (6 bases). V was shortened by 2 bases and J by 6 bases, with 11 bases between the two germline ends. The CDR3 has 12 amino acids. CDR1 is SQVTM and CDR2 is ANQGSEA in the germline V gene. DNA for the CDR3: TGCAGCGTTGAAAAGGGGAGGCGCGAGCAGTACTTC. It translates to CSVEKGRREQYF.

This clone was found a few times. CDR3 in amino acids: CASSLEGVPPLHF. The CDR3 coding sequence is TGTGCCAGCAGCTTAGAGGGCGTTCCACCCCTCCACTTT. The chain links TRBV5-4 to TRBJ1-6; D call uncertain. Trimming left V 2 bases short and J 11 bases short, with 11 bases between. The length of the CDR3 is 13 residues. Germline V lookup: CDR1 SGHNT, CDR2 YYREEE (reference sequence). The variable domain in full, with the rest retrieved from reference TRBV5-4 and TRBJ1-6, is ETGVTQSPTHLIKTRGQQVTLRCSSQSGHNTVSWYQQALGQGPQFIFQYYREEENGRGNFPPRFSGLQFPNYSSELNVNALELDDSALYLCASSLEGVPPLHFGNGTRLTVT.

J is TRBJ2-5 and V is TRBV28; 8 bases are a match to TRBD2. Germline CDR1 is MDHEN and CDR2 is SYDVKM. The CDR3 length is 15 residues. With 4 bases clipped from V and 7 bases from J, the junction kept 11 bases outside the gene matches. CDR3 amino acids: CASSSSGGPNLTQYF. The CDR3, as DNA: TGTGCCAGCAGTTCCAGCGGGGGCCCCAATTTGACCCAGTACTTC. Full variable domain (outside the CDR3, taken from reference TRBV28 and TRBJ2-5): DVKVTQSSRYLVKRTGEKVFLECVQDMDHENMFWYRQDPGLGLRLIYFSYDVKMKEKGDIPEGYSVSREKKERFSLILESASTNQTSMYLCASSSSGGPNLTQYFGPGTRLLVL.

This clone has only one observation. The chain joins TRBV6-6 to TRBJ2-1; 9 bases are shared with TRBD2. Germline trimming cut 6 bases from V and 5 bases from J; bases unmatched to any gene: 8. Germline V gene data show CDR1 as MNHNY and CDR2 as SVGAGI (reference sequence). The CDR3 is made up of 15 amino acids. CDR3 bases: TGTGCCAGCAGGCTGCGGGGGGGCCGGGACAATGAGCAGTTCTTC. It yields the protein CASRLRGGRDNEQFF.

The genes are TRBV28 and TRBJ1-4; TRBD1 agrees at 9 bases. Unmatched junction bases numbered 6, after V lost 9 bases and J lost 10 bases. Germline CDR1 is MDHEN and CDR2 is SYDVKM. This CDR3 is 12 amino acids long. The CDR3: CASRTGVGKLFF. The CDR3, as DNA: TGTGCCAGTCGGACAGGGGTTGGAAAACTGTTTTTT.

The CDR3 here is CASSESGTGGDNEQFF. In nucleotides, the CDR3 is TGTGCCAGCAGTGAATCGGGGACAGGGGGGGACAATGAGCAGTTCTTC. The rearrangement uses TRBV25-1 and TRBJ2-1, with TRBD1 matching 11 bases. The junction had 4 bases not matched to a gene; V was cut back by 1 base and J by 5 bases. This CDR3 comprises 16 residues. Germline CDR1 and CDR2: MGHDK and SYGVNS.

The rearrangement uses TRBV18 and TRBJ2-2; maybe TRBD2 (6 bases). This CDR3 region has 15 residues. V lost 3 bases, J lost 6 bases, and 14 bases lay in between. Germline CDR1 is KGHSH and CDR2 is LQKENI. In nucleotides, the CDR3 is TGTGCCAGCTCACCCCCAAACGGGGGTGCCGGGGAGCTGTTTTTT. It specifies CASSPPNGGAGELFF.

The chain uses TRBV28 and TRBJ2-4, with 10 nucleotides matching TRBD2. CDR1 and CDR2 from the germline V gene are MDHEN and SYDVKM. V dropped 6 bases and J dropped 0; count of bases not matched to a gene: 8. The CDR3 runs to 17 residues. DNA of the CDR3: TGTGCCAGCAGCTCTCGGACTAGCGGAAGAGCCAAAAACATTCAGTACTTC. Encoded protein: CASSSRTSGRAKNIQYF.

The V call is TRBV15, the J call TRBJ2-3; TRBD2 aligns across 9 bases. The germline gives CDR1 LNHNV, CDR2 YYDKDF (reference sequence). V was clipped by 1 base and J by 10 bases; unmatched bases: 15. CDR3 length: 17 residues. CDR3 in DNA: TGTGCCACCAGCAGAGTGGTGGGGACTAGCACGTCGGTTGCGCAGTATTTT. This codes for CATSRVVGTSTSVAQYF.

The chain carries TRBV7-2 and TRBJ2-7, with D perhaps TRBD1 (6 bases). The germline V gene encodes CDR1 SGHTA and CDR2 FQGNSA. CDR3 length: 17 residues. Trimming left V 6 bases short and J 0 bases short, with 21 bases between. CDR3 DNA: TGTGCCAGCAGAGGAGTACAGGGAAGACCCAACTCCTACGAGCAGTACTTC. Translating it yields CASRGVQGRPNSYEQYF.

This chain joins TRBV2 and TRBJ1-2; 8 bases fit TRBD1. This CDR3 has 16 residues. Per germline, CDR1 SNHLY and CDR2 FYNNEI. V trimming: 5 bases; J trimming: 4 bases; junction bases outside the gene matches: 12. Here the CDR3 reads CASSLSQGAQSYGYTF. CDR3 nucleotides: TGTGCCAGCAGTCTAAGCCAGGGGGCGCAGAGCTATGGCTACACCTTC.